What follows is one T cell receptor beta chain and its context. The CDR3 extends over 15 amino acids. Losses at the gene ends were 2 bases for V and 2 bases for J; bases not matched to a gene: 5. The germline gives CDR1 LNHDA, CDR2 SQIVND (reference sequence). It was with 60 Vbeta and 13 Jbeta primers that the PCR ran. TCRdb's table, derived via immunoSEQ multiplex PCR, lists solely in-frame clones and lacks some. The sample consists of over 150,000 clones, 70% to 75% of them appearing once. The entry originates in a study of cytomegalovirus exposure and HLA in healthy donors. V usage is TRBV19 and J usage is TRBJ2-7, with 8 nucleotides matching TRBD1. The origin of this receptor is a man aged 25 to 40 in good health and CMV-seropositive. Sequencing was carried out using PBMCs. CDR3: CASSIRGQAAYEQYF. The CDR3 coding sequence is TGTGCCAGTAGTATAAGGGGACAGGCGGCCTACGAGCAGTACTTC. Drawing the rest from reference TRBV19 and TRBJ2-7, the complete variable domain is DGGITQSPKYLFRKEGQNVTLSCEQNLNHDAMYWYRQDPGQGLRLIYYSQIVNDFQKGDIAEGYSVSREKKESFPLTVTSAQKNPTAFYLCASSIRGQAAYEQYFGPGTRLTVT.